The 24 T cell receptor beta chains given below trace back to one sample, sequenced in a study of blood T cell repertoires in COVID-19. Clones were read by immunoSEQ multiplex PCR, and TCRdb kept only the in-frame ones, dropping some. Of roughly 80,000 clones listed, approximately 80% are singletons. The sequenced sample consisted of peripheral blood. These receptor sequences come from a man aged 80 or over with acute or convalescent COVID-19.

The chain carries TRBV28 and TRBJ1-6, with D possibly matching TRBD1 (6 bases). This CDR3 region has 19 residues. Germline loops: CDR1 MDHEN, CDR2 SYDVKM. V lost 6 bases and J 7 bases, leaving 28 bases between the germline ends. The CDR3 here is CASRLRGGLGVPSNSPLHF. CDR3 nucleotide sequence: TGTGCCAGCAGGTTAAGGGGGGGGCTGGGGGTACCCTCGAATTCACCCCTCCACTTT.

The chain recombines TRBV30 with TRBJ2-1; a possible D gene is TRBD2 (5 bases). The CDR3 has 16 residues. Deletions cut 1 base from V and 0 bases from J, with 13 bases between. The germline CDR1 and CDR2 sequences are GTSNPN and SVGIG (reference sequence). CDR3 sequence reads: CAWSGGSGSSYNEQFF. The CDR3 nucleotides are TGTGCCTGGAGTGGAGGGAGCGGCAGCTCCTACAATGAGCAGTTCTTC.

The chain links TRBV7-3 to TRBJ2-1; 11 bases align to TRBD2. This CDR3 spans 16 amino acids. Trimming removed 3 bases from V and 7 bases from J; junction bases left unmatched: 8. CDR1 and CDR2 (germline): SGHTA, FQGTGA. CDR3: CASSFQGTSGPNEQFF. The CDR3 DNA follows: TGTGCCAGCAGCTTTCAGGGGACTAGCGGACCAAATGAGCAGTTCTTC.

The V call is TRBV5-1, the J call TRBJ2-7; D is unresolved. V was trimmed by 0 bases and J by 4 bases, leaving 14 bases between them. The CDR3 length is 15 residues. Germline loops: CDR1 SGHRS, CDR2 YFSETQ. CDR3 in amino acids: CASSLAGGRSYEQYF. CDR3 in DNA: TGCGCCAGCAGCTTGGCCGGTGGAAGGAGTTACGAGCAGTACTTC.

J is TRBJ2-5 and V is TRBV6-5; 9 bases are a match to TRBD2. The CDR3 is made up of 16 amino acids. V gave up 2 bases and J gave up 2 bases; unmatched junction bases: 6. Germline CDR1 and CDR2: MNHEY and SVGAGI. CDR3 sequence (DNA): TGTGCCAGCAGTTACCGGGCGGGGGGGCTGCAAGAGACCCAGTACTTC. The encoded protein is CASSYRAGGLQETQYF.

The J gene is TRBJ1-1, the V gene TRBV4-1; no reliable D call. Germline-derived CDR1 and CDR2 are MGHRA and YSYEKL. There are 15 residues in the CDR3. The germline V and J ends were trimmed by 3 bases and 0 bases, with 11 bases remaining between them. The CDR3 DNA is TGCGCCAGCAGCCAGTTCGAGGCATTGAACACTGAAGCTTTCTTT. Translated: CASSQFEALNTEAFF.

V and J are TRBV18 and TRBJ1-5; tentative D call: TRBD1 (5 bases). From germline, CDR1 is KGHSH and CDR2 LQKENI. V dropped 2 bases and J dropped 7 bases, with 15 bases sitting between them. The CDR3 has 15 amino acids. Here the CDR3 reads CASSPKIGAGQPQHF. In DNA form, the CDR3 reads TGTGCCAGCTCACCAAAAATAGGGGCCGGCCAGCCCCAGCATTTT.

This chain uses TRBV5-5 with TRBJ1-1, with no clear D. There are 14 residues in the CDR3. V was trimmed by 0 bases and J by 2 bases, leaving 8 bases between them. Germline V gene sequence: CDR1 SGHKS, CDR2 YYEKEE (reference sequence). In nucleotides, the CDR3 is TGTGCCAGCAGCTTGGCGAGATCTAACACTGAAGCTTTCTTT. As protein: CASSLARSNTEAFF.

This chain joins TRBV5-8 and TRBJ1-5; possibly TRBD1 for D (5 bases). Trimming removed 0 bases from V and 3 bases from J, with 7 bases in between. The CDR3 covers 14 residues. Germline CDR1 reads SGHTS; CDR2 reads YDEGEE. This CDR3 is CASSLGQNNQPQHF. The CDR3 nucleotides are TGTGCCAGCAGCTTGGGACAGAACAATCAGCCCCAGCATTTT.

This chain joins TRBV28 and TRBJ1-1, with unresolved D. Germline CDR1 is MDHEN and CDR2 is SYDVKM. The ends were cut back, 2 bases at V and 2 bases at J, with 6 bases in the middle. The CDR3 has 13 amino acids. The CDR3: CASSLEHNTEAFF. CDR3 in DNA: TGTGCCAGCAGTTTAGAACATAACACTGAAGCTTTCTTT.

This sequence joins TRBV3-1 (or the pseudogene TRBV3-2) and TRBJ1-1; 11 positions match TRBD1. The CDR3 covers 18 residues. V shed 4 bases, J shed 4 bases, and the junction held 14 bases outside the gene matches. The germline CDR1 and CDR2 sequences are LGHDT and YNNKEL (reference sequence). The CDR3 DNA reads TGTGCCAGCAGCCCCCCCCCTGGACAGGGGGCGTTATTCACTGAAGCTTTCTTT. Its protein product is CASSPPPGQGALFTEAFF.

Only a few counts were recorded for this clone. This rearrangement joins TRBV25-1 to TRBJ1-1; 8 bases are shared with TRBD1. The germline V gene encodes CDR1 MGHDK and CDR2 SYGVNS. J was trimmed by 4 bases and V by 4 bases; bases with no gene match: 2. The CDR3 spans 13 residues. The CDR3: CASSGTGITEAFF. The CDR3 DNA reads TGTGCCAGCAGTGGGACAGGGATCACTGAAGCTTTCTTT.

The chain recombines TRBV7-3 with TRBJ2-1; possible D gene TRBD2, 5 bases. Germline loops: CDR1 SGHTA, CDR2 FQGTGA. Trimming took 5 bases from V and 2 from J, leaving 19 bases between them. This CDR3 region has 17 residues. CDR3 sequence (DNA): TGTGCCAGCAGCCCCCAAGCGGCGCGGGTGACCTACAATGAGCAGTTCTTC. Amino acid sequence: CASSPQAARVTYNEQFF.

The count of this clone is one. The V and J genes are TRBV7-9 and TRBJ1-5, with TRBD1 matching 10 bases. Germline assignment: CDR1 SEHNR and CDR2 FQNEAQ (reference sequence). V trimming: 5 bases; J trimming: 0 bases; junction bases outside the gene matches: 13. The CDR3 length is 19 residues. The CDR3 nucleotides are TGTGCCAGCAGCAAAGGGACAGGGGTAGTGGGGTATAGCAATCAGCCCCAGCATTTT. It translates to CASSKGTGVVGYSNQPQHF.

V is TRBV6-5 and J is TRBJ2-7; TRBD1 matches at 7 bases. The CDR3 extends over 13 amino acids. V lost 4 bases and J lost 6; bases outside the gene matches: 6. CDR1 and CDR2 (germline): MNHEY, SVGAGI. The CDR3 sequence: CASSFPRGPEQYF. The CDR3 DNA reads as TGTGCCAGCAGTTTCCCAAGGGGGCCCGAGCAGTACTTC.

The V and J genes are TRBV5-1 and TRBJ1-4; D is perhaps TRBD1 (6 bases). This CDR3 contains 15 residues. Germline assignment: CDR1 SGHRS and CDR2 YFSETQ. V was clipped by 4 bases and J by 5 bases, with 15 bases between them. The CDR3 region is CASSVQGRGNEKLFF. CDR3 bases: TGCGCCAGCAGCGTCCAGGGTAGGGGGAATGAAAAACTGTTTTTT.

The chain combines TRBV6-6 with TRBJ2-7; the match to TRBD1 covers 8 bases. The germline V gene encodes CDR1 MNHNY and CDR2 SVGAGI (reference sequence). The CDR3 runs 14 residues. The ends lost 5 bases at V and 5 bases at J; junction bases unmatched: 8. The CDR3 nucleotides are TGTGCCAGCAGTCACCCCGACAGGGGCCACGAGCAGTACTTC. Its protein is CASSHPDRGHEQYF.

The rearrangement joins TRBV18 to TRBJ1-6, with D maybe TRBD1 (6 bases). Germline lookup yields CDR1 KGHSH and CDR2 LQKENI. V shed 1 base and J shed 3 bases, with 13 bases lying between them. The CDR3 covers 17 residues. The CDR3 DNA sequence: TGTGCCAGCTCACCACTAGCCGTAGGGGGCTATAATTCACCCCTCCACTTT. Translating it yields CASSPLAVGGYNSPLHF.

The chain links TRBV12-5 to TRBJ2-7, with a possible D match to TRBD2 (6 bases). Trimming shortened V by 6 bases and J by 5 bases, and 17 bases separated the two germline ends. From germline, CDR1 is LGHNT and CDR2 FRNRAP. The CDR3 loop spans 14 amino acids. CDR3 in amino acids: CASGPADYPHEQYF. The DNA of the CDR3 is TGTGCTAGTGGCCCCGCGGACTATCCCCACGAGCAGTACTTC.

The CDR3: CASSLARGETQYF. The CDR3 region has the DNA TGTGCCAGCAGCTTAGCTAGGGGGGAGACCCAGTACTTC. This sequence joins TRBV7-2 and TRBJ2-5, with D perhaps matching TRBD1 (6 bases). The CDR3 totals 13 residues. Germline V gene data show CDR1 as SGHTA and CDR2 as FQGNSA. Trimming left V 0 bases short and J 5 bases short, with 7 bases between.

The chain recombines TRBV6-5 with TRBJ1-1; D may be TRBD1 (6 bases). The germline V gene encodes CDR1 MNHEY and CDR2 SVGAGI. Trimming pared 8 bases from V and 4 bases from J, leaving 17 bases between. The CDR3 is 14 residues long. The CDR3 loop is CASGTRVRGTEAFF. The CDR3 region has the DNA TGTGCCAGCGGGACCAGGGTCAGGGGCACTGAAGCTTTCTTT.

The CDR3 DNA reads TGCGCCAGCAGCTTGGTTCCGGGACAGGGAGGCAATGAGCAGTTCTTC. It specifies CASSLVPGQGGNEQFF. The rearrangement links TRBV5-1 to TRBJ2-1; 9 bases are shared with TRBD1. CDR3 length: 16 residues. V shed 0 bases and J 6 bases; nucleotides not matched to a gene: 7. From germline, CDR1 is SGHRS and CDR2 YFSETQ.

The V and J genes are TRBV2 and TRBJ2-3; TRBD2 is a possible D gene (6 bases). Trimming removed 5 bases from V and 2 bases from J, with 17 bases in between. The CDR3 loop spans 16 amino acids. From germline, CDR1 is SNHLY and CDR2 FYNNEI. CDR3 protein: CASSRGTARSTDTQYF. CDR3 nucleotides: TGTGCCAGCAGTAGAGGGACTGCACGTTCCACAGATACGCAGTATTTT.

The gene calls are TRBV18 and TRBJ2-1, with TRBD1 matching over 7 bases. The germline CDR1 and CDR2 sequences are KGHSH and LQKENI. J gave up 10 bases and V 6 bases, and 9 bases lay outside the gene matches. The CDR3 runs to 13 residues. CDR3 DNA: TGTGCCAGCTCGGCCGGACAGGTAGTAGAGCAGTTCTTC. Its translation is CASSAGQVVEQFF.